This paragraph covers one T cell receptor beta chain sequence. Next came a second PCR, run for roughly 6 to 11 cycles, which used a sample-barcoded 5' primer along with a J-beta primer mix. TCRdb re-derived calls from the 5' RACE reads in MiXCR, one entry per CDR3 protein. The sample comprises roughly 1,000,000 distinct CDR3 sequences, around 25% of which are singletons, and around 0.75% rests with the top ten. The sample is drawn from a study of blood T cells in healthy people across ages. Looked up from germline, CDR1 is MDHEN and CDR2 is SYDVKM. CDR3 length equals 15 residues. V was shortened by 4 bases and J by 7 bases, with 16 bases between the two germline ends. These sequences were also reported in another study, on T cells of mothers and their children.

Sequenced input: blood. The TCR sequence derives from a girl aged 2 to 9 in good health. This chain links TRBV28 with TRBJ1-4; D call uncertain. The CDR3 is CASSSLLGGGEKLFF. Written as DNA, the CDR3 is TGTGCCAGCAGTTCCCTACTTGGAGGCGGTGAAAAACTGTTTTTT.